The sequence of this TCR beta chain was determined in a study of breast tumors, draining lymph nodes, adjacent tissues. Findings and caveats of the study: Tumor TCR diversity was below lymph nodes but above nontumor tissue. Data only fit, rather than demonstrated, lymph node origin of most tumor T cells. Luminal-like breast cancer showed significantly higher tumor–nontumor repertoire similarity than basal-like. The data were judged consistent with most tumor T cells coming from lymph node and expanding in tumor.

Axillary draining lymph nodes of breast cancer patients supplied the node samples. The germline gives CDR1 SGHTA, CDR2 FQGNSA. The CDR3 extends over 19 amino acids. TCRdb redid the calling of the multiplex PCR reads with MiXCR, one entry per CDR3 protein. Counted here are around 250,000 distinct CDR3 sequences, less than 40% occurring once; the ten biggest clones make up approximately 3.5%. Points on this clonotype: The antigen remains unidentified. The junction differs from germline at one of its ends, possibly a read error.

The chain joins TRBV7-2 to TRBJ2-6; 7 bases agree with TRBD2. Specimen: axillary lymph node tissue. The receptor was derived from a female donor with breast cancer. Some clones in this sample may be carry-over from other donors' samples. The CDR3 loop is CASSQVGGPVNSGPNVLTF. The CDR3 coding sequence is TGTGCCAGCAGCCAAGTGGGAGGGCCTGTGAACTCTGGGCCCAACGTCCTGACTTTC.